The sequence of this T cell receptor (beta chain) was determined in a study of a mutant IDH1 vaccine in newly diagnosed glioma. Study context: The start of vaccination came 4-6 weeks after radiotherapy alone, or with temozolomide cycles.

This CDR3 comprises 10 residues. Germline V gene lookup returns CDR1 DFQATT and CDR2 SNEGSKA (reference sequence). Assay used: immunoSEQ multiplex PCR; TCRdb lists only in-frame clones, some missing. In the table there are 35,000 to 55,000 clones, 81% of which are singletons. The time point was: week 35, safety follow-up. Doses consisted of 300 ug of mutant IDH1 20-mer peptide each, paired with topical imiquimod. The study enrolled donors with new WHO grade 3 or 4 IDH1-mutant, ATRX-lost astrocytomas. In this sample, this clone is medium-sized. The target antigen is unknown. Germline and junction disagree at one end, which may indicate a read error.

The gene calls are TRBV20-1 and TRBJ1-2; D remains ambiguous. The source material was PBMCs, sampled from a glioma patient whose treatment included an IDH1 peptide vaccine. The receptor was isolated from a woman between 35 and 50 years old with glioma. Some clones in this sample may be carry-over from other donors' samples. CDR3: CSARESGQVF. The DNA of the CDR3 is TGCAGTGCTAGAGAGAGTGGGCAGGTCTTC.